These T cell receptor beta chains were read from a single sample in a study of monozygotic twins with inflammatory bowel disease. With the 5' RACE reads reprocessed, TCRdb shows one record per CDR3 protein and no DNA. Its clone listing holds about 160,000 distinct CDR3 sequences. The sequenced material came from blood. The receptors shown here come from a human donor with ulcerative colitis or Crohn's disease, or a healthy co-twin of an affected twin (not recorded which). Each CDR3 is given with its conserved first and last residue.

v_call	j_call	cdr3_aa
TRBV19	TRBJ2-7	CASSMASGDYEQYF
TRBV25-1	TRBJ1-3	CASSDPRAPSGNTIYF
TRBV6-1	TRBJ2-5	CASSGDRVETQYF
TRBV7-2	TRBJ1-4	CASSLEPYQPKLFF
TRBV16	TRBJ1-4	CASSPGGGWNEKLFF
TRBV9	TRBJ1-1	CASSVGQGLNTEAFF
TRBV10-3	TRBJ1-5	CAISISPNNQPQHF
TRBV12-3/TRBV12-4	TRBJ1-2	CASRGSGSGYTF
TRBV12-3/TRBV12-4	TRBJ2-1	CASSLPGTGGNEQFF
TRBV7-6	TRBJ2-1	CASSLTSGSSQNEQFF
TRBV20-1	TRBJ2-1	CSALWREEQFF
TRBV5-1	TRBJ2-2	CASSLSISRELFF